This record covers a single TCR beta chain. The data belong to a study of cytomegalovirus exposure and HLA in healthy donors. The germline V gene encodes CDR1 LGHNT and CDR2 FRNRAP. V lost 1 base to trimming and J lost 3 bases; unmatched junction nucleotides: 5. The CDR3 runs to 15 residues. PCR was performed using 60 Vbeta and 13 Jbeta primers. Profiled with immunoSEQ multiplex PCR; TCRdb holds only in-frame clones, not every one. This sample's clone table lists 170,000 or so clones. Sequencing was carried out using PBMCs. This chain links TRBV12-5 with TRBJ2-7; 8 positions agree with TRBD1. This TCR came from a man between 25 and 39 years old in good health and CMV-seronegative. CDR3 sequence (DNA): TGTGCTAGTGGTTTGGAAGGACAGGGACGCTACGAGCAGTACTTC. This codes for CASGLEGQGRYEQYF.